The 22 T cell receptor beta chains below all came from one sample that was sequenced in a study of blood T cell repertoires in COVID-19. Sequencing used immunoSEQ multiplex PCR; TCRdb keeps in-frame clones, though not all of them. This sample carries under 300,000 clones, over 75% of them seen once, and the ten largest clones take roughly 16%. The specimen was PBMCs or T cells enriched from blood (not recorded which). These receptors originate from a man between 18 and 29 years old who had recovered from COVID-19.

The chain is built from TRBV5-4 and TRBJ1-6; a possible D gene is TRBD1 (5 bases). Germline V lookup: CDR1 SGHNT, CDR2 YYREEE (reference sequence). The CDR3 contains 14 residues. V lost 0 bases, J lost 7 bases, and 8 bases lay in between. CDR3 coding DNA: TGTGCCAGCAGCTTGGGACAGCTAAATTCACCCCTCCACTTT. Protein sequence: CASSLGQLNSPLHF.

Note on this clone: The same CDR3 can be traced to other DNA sequences in this sample. The chain combines TRBV3-1 (or the pseudogene TRBV3-2) with TRBJ1-3; D not certain. The germline CDR1 and CDR2 sequences are LGHDT and YNNKEL (reference sequence). The CDR3 has 13 amino acids. The V end was cut by 1 base, the J end by 2 bases, with 3 bases between. In DNA, the CDR3 is TGTGCCAGCAGCCAAGTAACTGGAAACACCATATATTTT. This encodes CASSQVTGNTIYF.

This clone was seen just once. The chain combines TRBV27 with TRBJ1-1, with D possibly being TRBD1 (5 bases). The length of the CDR3 is 12 residues. The germline V gene encodes CDR1 MNHEY and CDR2 SMNVEV (reference sequence). Trimming cost V 5 bases and J 5 bases, with 9 bases left between them. CDR3 in amino acids: CASSQGGTEAFF. Here the CDR3 DNA reads TGTGCCAGCAGTCAGGGAGGAACTGAAGCTTTCTTT.

CDR3 loop: CASSPRQINEKLFF. The CDR3 DNA sequence: TGTGCCAGCAGTCCTCGACAGATTAATGAAAAACTGTTTTTT. The J gene is TRBJ1-4, the V gene TRBV28, with a possible D match to TRBD1 (5 bases). The ends were cut back, 5 bases at V and 4 bases at J, with 11 bases in the middle. The CDR3 length is 14 residues. The germline gives CDR1 MDHEN, CDR2 SYDVKM. Drawing the rest from reference TRBV28 and TRBJ1-4, the complete variable domain is DVKVTQSSRYLVKRTGEKVFLECVQDMDHENMFWYRQDPGLGLRLIYFSYDVKMKEKGDIPEGYSVSREKKERFSLILESASTNQTSMYLCASSPRQINEKLFFGSGTQLSVL.

Only a few counts were recorded for this clone. The chain carries TRBV11-2 and TRBJ2-7; TRBD2 is a possible D gene (6 bases). V lost 2 bases and J lost 3, with 14 bases in between. Germline V lookup: CDR1 SGHAT, CDR2 FQNNGV. This CDR3 has 15 residues. The CDR3 DNA sequence: TGTGCCAGCAGCTTATTCGCTAGCGCGAACTACGAGCAGTACTTC. It is translated as CASSLFASANYEQYF.

The chain couples TRBV30 to TRBJ1-3; no definite D call. CDR3 length: 12 amino acids. The germline V gene has CDR1 GTSNPN and CDR2 SVGIG (reference sequence). Between the trimmed V and J ends, which lost 3 bases and 0 bases, there was a span of 3 bases. This CDR3 reads CAWRASGNTIYF. CDR3 sequence (DNA): TGTGCCTGGAGGGCCTCTGGAAACACCATATATTTT. Drawing the rest from reference TRBV30 and TRBJ1-3, the complete variable domain is SQTIHQWPATLVQPVGSPLSLECTVEGTSNPNLYWYRQAAGRGLQLLFYSVGIGQISSEVPQNLSASRPQDRQFILSSKKLLLSDSGFYLCAWRASGNTIYFGEGSWLTVV.

The chain employs TRBV18 and TRBJ2-7, with TRBD1 matching 10 bases. The length of the CDR3 is 15 residues. Looked up from germline, CDR1 is KGHSH and CDR2 is LQKENI. The V segment lost 6 bases and the J segment 4 bases; nucleotides outside the gene matches: 9. CDR3 loop: CASSAGQGHWYEQYF. As DNA, the CDR3 is TGTGCCAGCTCGGCGGGACAGGGGCATTGGTACGAGCAGTACTTC.

The V call is TRBV4-1, the J call TRBJ2-1; 13 positions match TRBD2. Germline V gene lookup returns CDR1 MGHRA and CDR2 YSYEKL. The V gene end was trimmed by 4 bases and the J gene end by 9 bases; junction bases not matched to a gene: 21. CDR3 size: 20 residues. CDR3 loop: CASSRIPGQVGLAGEVEQFF. The CDR3 bases are TGCGCCAGCAGCCGCATACCGGGACAGGTCGGACTAGCGGGAGAAGTTGAGCAGTTCTTC.

The V and J genes are TRBV10-2 and TRBJ2-7; 9 nucleotides agree with TRBD2. Germline lookup yields CDR1 WSHSY and CDR2 SAAADI. With 8 bases clipped from V and 7 bases from J, the junction kept 9 bases outside the gene matches. There are 13 residues in the CDR3. The CDR3 bases are TGCGCCAGCCTCCTAGCGGGGTCTCAGGAGCAGTACTTC. Its protein product is CASLLAGSQEQYF.

The V gene is TRBV2, the J gene TRBJ2-7, with 9 bases that match TRBD1. The junction had 16 bases not matched to a gene; V was cut back by 3 bases and J by 7 bases. CDR1 and CDR2 from the germline V gene are SNHLY and FYNNEI. The CDR3 totals 17 residues. The CDR3 coding sequence is TGTGCCAGCAGTGACCTCTCGTGGACAGGGGTTCCGAGGGAGCAGTACTTC. This sequence encodes CASSDLSWTGVPREQYF.

This chain joins TRBV6-1 and TRBJ2-5, with 8 nucleotides matching TRBD1. This CDR3 is built from 15 residues. The V segment lost 0 bases and the J segment 3 bases; nucleotides outside the gene matches: 3. Germline lookup yields CDR1 MNHNS and CDR2 SASEGT. The CDR3 DNA is TGTGCCAGCAGTGAAGCCCGGGACAGGAAAGAGACCCAGTACTTC. It specifies CASSEARDRKETQYF.

V and J are TRBV3-1 (or the pseudogene TRBV3-2) and TRBJ2-1; TRBD2 matches 9 bases. The length of the CDR3 is 16 residues. The V gene end was trimmed by 4 bases and the J gene end by 4 bases; junction bases not matched to a gene: 8. Germline loops: CDR1 LGHDT, CDR2 YNNKEL (reference sequence). CDR3 sequence reads: CASSPVLAGVYNEQFF. CDR3 DNA: TGTGCCAGCAGCCCGGTCTTAGCGGGAGTGTACAATGAGCAGTTCTTC.

V and J are TRBV19 and TRBJ2-1; 10 bases are shared with TRBD1. This CDR3 contains 15 residues. V lost 3 bases to trimming and J lost 7 bases; unmatched junction nucleotides: 6. The V gene's germline CDR1 is LNHDA and CDR2 SQIVND (reference sequence). CDR3 protein: CASSIWGQGFNEQFF. Here the CDR3 DNA reads TGTGCCAGTAGTATTTGGGGACAGGGGTTTAATGAGCAGTTCTTC.

The genes are TRBV27 and TRBJ2-2, with D tentatively TRBD2 (6 bases). With 5 bases removed from V and 4 bases from J, the gap between germline ends came to 14 bases. CDR3 size: 15 residues. The germline V gene encodes CDR1 MNHEY and CDR2 SMNVEV (reference sequence). In DNA, the CDR3 is TGTGCCAGCAGTCGCCACGGGGACTCCACCGGGGAGCTGTTTTTT. Translation gives CASSRHGDSTGELFF.

The chain carries TRBV6-5 and TRBJ1-5; TRBD1 matches 7 bases. V trimming: 6 bases; J trimming: 5 bases; junction bases outside the gene matches: 4. The germline V gene has CDR1 MNHEY and CDR2 SVGAGI. CDR3 length equals 13 residues. The CDR3 sequence is CASSIGGDQPQHF. The CDR3 DNA is TGTGCCAGCAGCATAGGGGGCGATCAGCCCCAGCATTTT.

The gene calls are TRBV3-1 (or the pseudogene TRBV3-2) and TRBJ1-5; 8 nucleotides agree with TRBD1. Germline V CDR1 and CDR2: LGHDT, YNNKEL (reference sequence). CDR3 size: 14 residues. V trimming: 5 bases; J trimming: 4 bases; junction bases outside the gene matches: 4. The CDR3 reads CASSYTGGNQPQHF. CDR3 sequence (DNA): TGTGCCAGCAGCTATACAGGGGGGAATCAGCCCCAGCATTTT.

The chain recombines TRBV18 with TRBJ1-5, with 8 bases matching TRBD1. The ends lost 4 bases at V and 9 bases at J; junction bases unmatched: 8. The CDR3 loop spans 14 amino acids. Germline CDR1 reads KGHSH; CDR2 reads LQKENI. CDR3 sequence reads: CASSLGTGQWPQHF. The CDR3 nucleotides read TGTGCCAGCTCACTTGGGACAGGTCAATGGCCCCAGCATTTT.

This chain uses TRBV5-1 with TRBJ1-1; 9 bases line up with TRBD1. The CDR3 runs to 15 residues. V shed 3 bases and J 6 bases; nucleotides not matched to a gene: 9. CDR1 SGHRS and CDR2 YFSETQ come from the germline V gene. CDR3 in amino acids: CASSSAGTGSAEAFF. The CDR3 region has the DNA TGCGCCAGCAGCTCCGCCGGGACAGGGTCGGCTGAAGCTTTCTTT. Together with reference TRBV5-1 and TRBJ1-1, the CDR3 gives the full variable domain: KAGVTQTPRYLIKTRGQQVTLSCSPISGHRSVSWYQQTPGQGLQFLFEYFSETQRNKGNFPGRFSGRQFSNSRSEMNVSTLELGDSALYLCASSSAGTGSAEAFFGQGTRLTVV.

This clone was observed a few times. The chain couples TRBV5-1 to TRBJ2-3, with 14 bases that match TRBD2. The CDR3 is made up of 16 amino acids. V lost 2 bases to trimming and J lost 4 bases; unmatched junction nucleotides: 3. The germline V gene has CDR1 SGHRS and CDR2 YFSETQ. The DNA for the CDR3 is TGCGCCAGCAGCTTCAAGACTAGCGGGAGGGCAGATACGCAGTATTTT. Translating gives CASSFKTSGRADTQYF.

The chain combines TRBV7-9 with TRBJ2-1; D perhaps matches TRBD2 (6 bases). The ends were cut back, 2 bases at V and 7 bases at J, with 15 bases in the middle. The V gene's germline CDR1 is SEHNR and CDR2 FQNEAQ (reference sequence). CDR3 length: 15 residues. This chain's CDR3 is CASSLRRAGSNEQFF. CDR3 coding DNA: TGTGCCAGCAGCTTAAGGAGGGCGGGGTCGAATGAGCAGTTCTTC.

The chain recombines TRBV7-9 with TRBJ2-7; 7 nucleotides match TRBD1. Germline-derived CDR1 and CDR2 are SEHNR and FQNEAQ (reference sequence). The CDR3 sequence is 13 residues long. V dropped 7 bases and J dropped 5; count of bases not matched to a gene: 8. The CDR3 sequence: CASTTGTVNEQYF. The CDR3 coding sequence is TGTGCCAGCACAACCGGGACAGTGAACGAGCAGTACTTC.

The chain combines TRBV23-1 with TRBJ2-1; 8 nucleotides align to TRBD1. TRBV23-1 has ORF status, its function being uncertain. The V and J ends lost 4 bases and 2 bases, in that order; junction bases with no gene match: 10. The length of the CDR3 is 17 residues. Written as DNA, the CDR3 is TGCGCCAGCAGTCCCCGGGACAGGAATGGGACCTACAATGAGCAGTTCTTC. Translated, it gives CASSPRDRNGTYNEQFF.